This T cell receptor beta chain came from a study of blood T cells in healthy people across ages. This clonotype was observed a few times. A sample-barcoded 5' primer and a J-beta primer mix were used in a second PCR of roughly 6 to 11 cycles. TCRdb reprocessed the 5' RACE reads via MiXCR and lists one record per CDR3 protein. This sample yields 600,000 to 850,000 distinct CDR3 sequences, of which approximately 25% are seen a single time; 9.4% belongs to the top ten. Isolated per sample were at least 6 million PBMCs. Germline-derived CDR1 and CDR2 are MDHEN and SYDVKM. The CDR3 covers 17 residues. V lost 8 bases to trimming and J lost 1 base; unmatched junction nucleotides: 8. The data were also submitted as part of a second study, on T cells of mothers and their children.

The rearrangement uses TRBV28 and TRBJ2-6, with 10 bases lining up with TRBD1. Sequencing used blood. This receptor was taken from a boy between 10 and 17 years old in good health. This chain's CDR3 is CASRPDRGYSGANVLTF. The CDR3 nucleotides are TGTGCCAGCCGCCCGGACAGGGGGTATTCTGGGGCCAACGTCCTGACTTTC.